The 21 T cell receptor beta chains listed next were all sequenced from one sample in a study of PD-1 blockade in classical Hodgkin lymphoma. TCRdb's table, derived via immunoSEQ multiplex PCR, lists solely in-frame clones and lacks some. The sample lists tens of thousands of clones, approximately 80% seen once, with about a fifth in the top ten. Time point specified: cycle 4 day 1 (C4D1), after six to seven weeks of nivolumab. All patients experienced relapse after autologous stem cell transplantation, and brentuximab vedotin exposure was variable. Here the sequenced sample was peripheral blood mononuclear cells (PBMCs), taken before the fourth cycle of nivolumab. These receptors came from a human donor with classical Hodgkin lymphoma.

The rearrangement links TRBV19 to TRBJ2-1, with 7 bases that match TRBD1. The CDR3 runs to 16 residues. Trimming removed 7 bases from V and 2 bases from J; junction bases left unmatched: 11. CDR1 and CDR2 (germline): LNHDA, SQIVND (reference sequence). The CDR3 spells CASIQNPGQTYNEQFF. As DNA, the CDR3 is TGTGCCAGTATCCAAAACCCGGGACAGACCTACAATGAGCAGTTCTTC.

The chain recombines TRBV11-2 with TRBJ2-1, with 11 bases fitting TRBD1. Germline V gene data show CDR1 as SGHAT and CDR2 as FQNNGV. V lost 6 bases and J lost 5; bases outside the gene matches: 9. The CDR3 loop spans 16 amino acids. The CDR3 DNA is TGTGCCAGCAGAAGAGGGTTGGGACAGGGGGACAATGAGCAGTTCTTC. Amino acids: CASRRGLGQGDNEQFF. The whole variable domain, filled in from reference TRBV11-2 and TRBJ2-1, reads EAGVAQSPRYKIIEKRQSVAFWCNPISGHATLYWYQQILGQGPKLLIQFQNNGVVDDSQLPKDRFSAERLKGVDSTLKIQPAKLEDSAVYLCASRRGLGQGDNEQFFGPGTRLTVL.

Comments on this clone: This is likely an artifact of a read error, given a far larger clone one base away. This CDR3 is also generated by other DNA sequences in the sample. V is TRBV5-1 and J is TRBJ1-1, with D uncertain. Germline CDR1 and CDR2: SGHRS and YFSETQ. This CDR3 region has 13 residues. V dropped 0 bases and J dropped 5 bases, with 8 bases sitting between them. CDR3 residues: CASSLVGKTEAFF. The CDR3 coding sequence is TGCGCCAGCAGCTTGGTAGGGAAGACTGAAGCTTTCTTT.

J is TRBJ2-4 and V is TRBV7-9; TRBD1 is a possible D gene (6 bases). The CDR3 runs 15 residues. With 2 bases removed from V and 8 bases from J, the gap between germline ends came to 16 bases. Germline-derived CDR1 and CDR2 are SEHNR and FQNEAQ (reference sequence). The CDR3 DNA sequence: TGTGCCAGCAGCTTAACGATCTCAGGGGCGGACATTCAGTACTTC. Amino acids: CASSLTISGADIQYF.

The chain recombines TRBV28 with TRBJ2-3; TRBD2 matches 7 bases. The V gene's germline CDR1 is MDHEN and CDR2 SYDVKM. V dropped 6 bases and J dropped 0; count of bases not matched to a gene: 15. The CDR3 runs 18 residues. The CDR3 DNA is TGTGCCAGCAGCCTTACGGTGGGGGGGTCTTCTAGCACAGATACGCAGTATTTT. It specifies CASSLTVGGSSSTDTQYF.

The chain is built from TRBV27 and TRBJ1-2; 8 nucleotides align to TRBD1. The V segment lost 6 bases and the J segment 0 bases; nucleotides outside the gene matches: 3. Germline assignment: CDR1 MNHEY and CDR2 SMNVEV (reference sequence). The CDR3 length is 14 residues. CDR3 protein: CASRGQVTNYGYTF. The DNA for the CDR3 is TGTGCCAGCAGGGGACAGGTGACTAACTATGGCTACACCTTC.

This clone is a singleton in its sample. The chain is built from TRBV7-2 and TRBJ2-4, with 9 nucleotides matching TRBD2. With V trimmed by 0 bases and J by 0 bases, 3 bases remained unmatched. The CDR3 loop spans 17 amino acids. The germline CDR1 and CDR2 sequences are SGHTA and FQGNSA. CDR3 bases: TGTGCCAGCAGCTTAGCGGGACTAGCAGCAGCCAAAAACATTCAGTACTTC. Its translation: CASSLAGLAAAKNIQYF.

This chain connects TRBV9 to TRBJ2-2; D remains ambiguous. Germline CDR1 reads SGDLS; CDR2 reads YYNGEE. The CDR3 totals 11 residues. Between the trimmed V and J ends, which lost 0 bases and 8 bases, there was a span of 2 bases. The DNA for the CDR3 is TGTGCCAGCAGCGTAGCGGGGGAGCTGTTTTTT. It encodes CASSVAGELFF. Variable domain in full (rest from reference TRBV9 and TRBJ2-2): DSGVTQTPKHLITATGQRVTLRCSPRSGDLSVYWYQQSLDQGLQFLIQYYNGEERAKGNILERFSAQQFPDLHSELNLSSLELGDSALYFCASSVAGELFFGEGSRLTVL.

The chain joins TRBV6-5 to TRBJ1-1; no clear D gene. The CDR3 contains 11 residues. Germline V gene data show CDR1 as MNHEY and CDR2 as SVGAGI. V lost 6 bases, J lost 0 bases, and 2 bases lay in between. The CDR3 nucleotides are TGTGCCAGCAGGATGAACACTGAAGCTTTCTTT. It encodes CASRMNTEAFF.

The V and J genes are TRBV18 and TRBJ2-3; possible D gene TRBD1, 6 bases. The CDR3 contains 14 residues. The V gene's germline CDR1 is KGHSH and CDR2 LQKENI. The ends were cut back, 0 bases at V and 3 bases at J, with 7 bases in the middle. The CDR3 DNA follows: TGTGCCAGCTCACCACCAGGGGGTACAGATACGCAGTATTTT. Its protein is CASSPPGGTDTQYF.

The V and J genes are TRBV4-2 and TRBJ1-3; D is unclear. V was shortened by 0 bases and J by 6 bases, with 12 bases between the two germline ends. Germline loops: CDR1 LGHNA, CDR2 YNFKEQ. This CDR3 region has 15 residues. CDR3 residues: CASSQEDRATNTIYF. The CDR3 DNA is TGTGCCAGCAGCCAAGAGGATAGGGCTACAAACACCATATATTTT.

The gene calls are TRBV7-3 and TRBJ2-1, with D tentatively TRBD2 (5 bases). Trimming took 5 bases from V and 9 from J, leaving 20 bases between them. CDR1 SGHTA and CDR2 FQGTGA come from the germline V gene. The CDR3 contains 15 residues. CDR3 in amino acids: CASSPHGSRAAEQFF. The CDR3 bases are TGTGCCAGCAGCCCCCATGGCTCGAGGGCCGCTGAGCAGTTCTTC.

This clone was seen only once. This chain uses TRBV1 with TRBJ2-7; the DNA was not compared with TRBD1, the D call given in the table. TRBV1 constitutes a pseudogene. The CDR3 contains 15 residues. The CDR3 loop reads CTSSQAPQGSYEQYF. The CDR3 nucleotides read TGCACCAGCAGCCAAGCTCCACAGGGTTCCTACGAGCAGTACTTC.

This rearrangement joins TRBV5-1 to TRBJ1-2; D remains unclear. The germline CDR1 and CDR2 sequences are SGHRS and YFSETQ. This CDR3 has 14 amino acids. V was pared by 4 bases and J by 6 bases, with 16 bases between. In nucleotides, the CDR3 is TGCGCCAGCAGCCTAGGGATGCCTGGGGATGGCTACACCTTC. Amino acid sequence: CASSLGMPGDGYTF.

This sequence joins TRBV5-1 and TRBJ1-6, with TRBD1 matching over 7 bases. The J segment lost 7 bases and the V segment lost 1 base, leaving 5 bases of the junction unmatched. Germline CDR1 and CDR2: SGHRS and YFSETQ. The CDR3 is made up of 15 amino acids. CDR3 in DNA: TGCGCCAGCAGCTTGAGGGCAGGGGGGAATTCACCCCTCCACTTT. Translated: CASSLRAGGNSPLHF. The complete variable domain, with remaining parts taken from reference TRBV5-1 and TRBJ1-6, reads KAGVTQTPRYLIKTRGQQVTLSCSPISGHRSVSWYQQTPGQGLQFLFEYFSETQRNKGNFPGRFSGRQFSNSRSEMNVSTLELGDSALYLCASSLRAGGNSPLHFGNGTRLTVT.

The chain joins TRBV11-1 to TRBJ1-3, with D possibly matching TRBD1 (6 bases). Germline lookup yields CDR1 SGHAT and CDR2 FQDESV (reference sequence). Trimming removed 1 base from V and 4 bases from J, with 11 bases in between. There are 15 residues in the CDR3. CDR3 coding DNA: TGTGCCAGCAGCTTAGGACAGGAAGCCGGAAACACCATATATTTT. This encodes CASSLGQEAGNTIYF.

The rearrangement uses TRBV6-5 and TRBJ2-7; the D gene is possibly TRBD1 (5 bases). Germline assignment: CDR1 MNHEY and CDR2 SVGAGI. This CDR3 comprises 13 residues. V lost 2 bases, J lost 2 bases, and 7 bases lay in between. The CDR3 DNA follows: TGTGCCAGCAGTTACGACAGCGCCTACGAGCAGTACTTC. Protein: CASSYDSAYEQYF.

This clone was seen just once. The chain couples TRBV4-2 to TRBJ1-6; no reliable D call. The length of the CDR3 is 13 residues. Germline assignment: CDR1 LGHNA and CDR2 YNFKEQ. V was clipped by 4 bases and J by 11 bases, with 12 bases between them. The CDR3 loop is CASSPDTAAPLHF. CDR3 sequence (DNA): TGTGCCAGCAGCCCAGATACGGCGGCACCCCTCCACTTT.

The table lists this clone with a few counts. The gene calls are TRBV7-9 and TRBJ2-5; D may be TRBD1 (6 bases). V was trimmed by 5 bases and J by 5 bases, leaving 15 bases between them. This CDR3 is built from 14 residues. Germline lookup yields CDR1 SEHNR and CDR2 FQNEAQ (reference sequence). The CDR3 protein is CASSPVQGFETQYF. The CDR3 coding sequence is TGTGCCAGCAGCCCGGTACAGGGTTTCGAGACCCAGTACTTC. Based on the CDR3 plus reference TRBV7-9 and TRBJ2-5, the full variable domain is DTGVSQNPRHKITKRGQNVTFRCDPISEHNRLYWYRQTLGQGPEFLTYFQNEAQLEKSRLLSDRFSAERPKGSFSTLEIQRTEQGDSAMYLCASSPVQGFETQYFGPGTRLLVL.

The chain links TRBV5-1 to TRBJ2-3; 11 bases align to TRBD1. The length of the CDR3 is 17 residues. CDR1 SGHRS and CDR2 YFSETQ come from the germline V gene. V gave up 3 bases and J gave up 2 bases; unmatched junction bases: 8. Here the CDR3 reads CASSYPRTGGDTDTQYF. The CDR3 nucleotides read TGCGCCAGCAGCTATCCCCGGACAGGGGGCGACACAGATACGCAGTATTTT.

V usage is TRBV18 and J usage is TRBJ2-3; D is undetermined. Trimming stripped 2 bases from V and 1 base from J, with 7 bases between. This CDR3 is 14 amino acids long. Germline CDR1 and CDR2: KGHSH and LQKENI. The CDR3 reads CASSPVDGTDTQYF. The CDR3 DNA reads TGTGCCAGCTCACCAGTGGACGGCACAGATACGCAGTATTTT.